What follows are 30 T cell receptor beta chains derived from one specimen sequenced in a study of Tregs in tolerant kidney transplant recipients. Generated by immunoSEQ multiplex PCR, the TCRdb table keeps only in-frame clones and is missing some. The data show about 77,000 clones, nearly 98% seen once. The sample was CD4+ T cells from blood, taken before the transplant. Receptor source: a human donor who received a combined kidney and bone marrow transplant.

The genes are TRBV30 and TRBJ2-1, with 14 bases fitting TRBD2. The CDR3 is 13 residues long. CDR1 is GTSNPN, CDR2 SVGIG, per germline (reference sequence). The V gene end was trimmed by 7 bases and the J gene end by 9 bases; junction bases not matched to a gene: 5. The CDR3 DNA sequence: TGTGCCTCGACTAGCGGGAGGGCCGGTGAGCAGTTCTTC. It is translated as CASTSGRAGEQFF.

The rearrangement links TRBV28 to TRBJ1-2; D is perhaps TRBD1 (6 bases). Germline V lookup: CDR1 MDHEN, CDR2 SYDVKM. The CDR3 contains 13 residues. V was trimmed by 3 bases and J by 6 bases, leaving 11 bases between them. The CDR3 region has the DNA TGTGCCAGCAGTTTTGGGTGGGACAATGGCTACACCTTC. Translated, it gives CASSFGWDNGYTF.

The rearrangement uses TRBV9 and TRBJ1-5; a possible D gene is TRBD1 (5 bases). CDR1 is SGDLS, CDR2 YYNGEE, per germline. Trimming took 3 bases from V and 0 from J, leaving 7 bases between them. The CDR3 loop spans 14 amino acids. Here the CDR3 reads CASSGGDSNQPQHF. CDR3 bases: TGTGCCAGCAGCGGGGGGGATAGCAATCAGCCCCAGCATTTT.

This chain joins TRBV6-1 and TRBJ1-5; D ambiguous. The germline CDR1 and CDR2 sequences are MNHNS and SASEGT. This CDR3 is built from 14 residues. With 0 bases removed from V and 3 bases from J, the gap between germline ends came to 6 bases. CDR3 in DNA: TGTGCCAGCAGTGAAGCCCGGGTCAATCAGCCCCAGCATTTT. This gives the protein CASSEARVNQPQHF.

This clone was seen only once. The V and J genes are TRBV7-8 and TRBJ2-1, with 12 bases aligning to TRBD2. Germline values: CDR1 SGHVS, CDR2 FQNEAQ. The CDR3 runs to 16 residues. V shed 5 bases and J 4 bases; nucleotides not matched to a gene: 6. The CDR3 region has the DNA TGTGCCAGCAGCATAAGACTAGCGGGAGTATACAATGAGCAGTTCTTC. Its protein is CASSIRLAGVYNEQFF. The variable domain in full, completed from reference TRBV7-8 and TRBJ2-1, reads GAGVSQSPRYKVAKRGQDVALRCDPISGHVSLFWYQQALGQGPEFLTYFQNEAQLDKSGLPSDRFFAERPEGSVSTLKIQRTQQEDSAVYLCASSIRLAGVYNEQFFGPGTRLTVL.

The chain is built from TRBV18 and TRBJ2-2; a possible D gene is TRBD1 (5 bases). The V end was cut by 6 bases, the J end by 3 bases, with 17 bases between. In germline, CDR1 is KGHSH, CDR2 LQKENI. This CDR3 has 16 residues. The CDR3 region is CASSPWAQVDTGELFF. The CDR3 DNA is TGTGCCAGCTCCCCCTGGGCACAGGTCGACACCGGGGAGCTGTTTTTT.

This rearrangement joins TRBV6-5 to TRBJ2-1, with 10 bases fitting TRBD2. The CDR3 has 14 amino acids. Germline-derived CDR1 and CDR2 are MNHEY and SVGAGI. The ends lost 5 bases at V and 8 bases at J; junction bases unmatched: 6. DNA for the CDR3: TGTGCCAGCAGTCGAGCGGGAGGGATTTATGAGCAGTTCTTC. Protein product: CASSRAGGIYEQFF.

The chain carries TRBV10-3 and TRBJ2-7; 7 positions match TRBD1. The CDR3 totals 15 residues. The V gene's germline CDR1 is ENHRY and CDR2 SYGVKD. After removal of 3 bases from V and 0 bases from J, the junction contained 5 bases not matched to a gene. DNA of the CDR3: TGTGCCATCAGTGACGGGGACAGAAGCTCCTACGAGCAGTACTTC. It codes for CAISDGDRSSYEQYF.

The V call is TRBV5-4, the J call TRBJ2-5; D might be TRBD2 (5 bases). Trimming removed 3 bases at V and 5 bases at J, with 14 bases between. Germline-derived CDR1 and CDR2 are SGHNT and YYREEE (reference sequence). The CDR3 sequence is 14 residues long. The CDR3 DNA follows: TGTGCCAGCAGCTCGCGAGGGTTTGCGGAGACCCAGTACTTC. Its translation is CASSSRGFAETQYF.

The chain uses TRBV27 and TRBJ2-5; tentative D call: TRBD1 (6 bases). The CDR3 totals 17 residues. The germline V and J ends were trimmed by 5 bases and 4 bases, with 23 bases remaining between them. Germline V gene data show CDR1 as MNHEY and CDR2 as SMNVEV (reference sequence). CDR3 protein: CASSAPSSFPRGETQYF. DNA of the CDR3: TGTGCCAGCAGTGCCCCGTCTAGCTTTCCCAGGGGAGAGACCCAGTACTTC.

This sequence joins TRBV4-1 and TRBJ2-1; maybe TRBD1 (6 bases). Germline V CDR1 and CDR2: MGHRA, YSYEKL. Trimming stripped 1 base from V and 4 bases from J, with 20 bases between. The CDR3 covers 18 residues. DNA for the CDR3: TGCGCCAGCAGCCAAGCTTCTCTTGAGACAGGACTGTACAATGAGCAGTTCTTC. The encoded protein is CASSQASLETGLYNEQFF.

This sequence joins TRBV2 and TRBJ1-2; D possibly corresponds to TRBD1 (5 bases). V lost 8 bases to trimming and J lost 8 bases, with 27 bases between them. This CDR3 has 16 residues. CDR1 and CDR2 from the germline V gene are SNHLY and FYNNEI. The chain's CDR3 is CASPQTSGTPIGGYTF. The CDR3 nucleotides read TGTGCCAGCCCTCAAACGTCCGGGACTCCGATCGGGGGCTACACCTTC. Combining the CDR3 with reference TRBV2 and TRBJ1-2 gives the whole variable domain EPEVTQTPSHQVTQMGQEVILRCVPISNHLYFYWYRQILGQKVEFLVSFYNNEISEKSEIFDDQFSVERPDGSNFTLKIRSTKLEDSAMYFCASPQTSGTPIGGYTFGSGTRLTVV.

The chain links TRBV7-9 to TRBJ2-7, with a weak D call TRBD2 (5 bases). CDR1 and CDR2 from the germline V gene are SEHNR and FQNEAQ (reference sequence). V shed 5 bases and J shed 0 bases, with 14 bases lying between them. This CDR3 has 15 amino acids. This chain's CDR3 is CASSLHPGFSYEQYF. The CDR3 DNA sequence: TGTGCCAGCAGCCTACACCCGGGGTTCTCCTACGAGCAGTACTTC.

The V gene is TRBV30, the J gene TRBJ2-3; perhaps TRBD2 as D (6 bases). Looked up from germline, CDR1 is GTSNPN and CDR2 is SVGIG (reference sequence). Trimming removed 4 bases from V and 1 base from J, with 12 bases in between. The CDR3 is made up of 14 amino acids. The CDR3 DNA is TGTGCCTGGAATCCGGGACTGGGCACAGATACGCAGTATTTT. Translation gives CAWNPGLGTDTQYF.

The J gene is TRBJ1-2, the V gene TRBV7-2; D may be TRBD1 (5 bases). CDR3 length: 15 residues. Germline CDR1 and CDR2: SGHTA and FQGNSA. The V end lost 0 bases, the J end lost 2 bases, and 10 bases lay between the germline ends. The CDR3 coding sequence is TGTGCCAGCAGCTTAGCGCTTGACAGAAACTATGGCTACACCTTC. Protein: CASSLALDRNYGYTF.

The chain couples TRBV6-6 to TRBJ2-3; TRBD2 matches at 14 bases. CDR3 length: 16 amino acids. J was trimmed by 2 bases and V by 6 bases; bases with no gene match: 4. In germline, CDR1 is MNHNY, CDR2 SVGAGI (reference sequence). DNA for the CDR3: TGTGCCAGCAGCCGGACTAGCGGGGGGTCCACAGATACGCAGTATTTT. Translated, it gives CASSRTSGGSTDTQYF.

J is TRBJ1-5 and V is TRBV30; D remains unclear. V was cut by 5 bases and J by 6 bases, with 11 bases left in between. The CDR3 runs 12 residues. Looked up from germline, CDR1 is GTSNPN and CDR2 is SVGIG (reference sequence). The CDR3 here is CAWRNPGQPQHF. The CDR3 DNA reads as TGTGCCTGGCGCAATCCGGGTCAGCCCCAGCATTTT.

V usage is TRBV5-1 and J usage is TRBJ1-5, with 7 bases aligning to TRBD1. Germline V gene data show CDR1 as SGHRS and CDR2 as YFSETQ. This CDR3 is built from 14 residues. J gave up 6 bases and V 0 bases, and 3 bases lay outside the gene matches. The CDR3 DNA reads TGCGCCAGCAGCTTGGGACAGGGCACTCAGCCCCAGCATTTT. This translates into CASSLGQGTQPQHF.

The chain employs TRBV7-2 and TRBJ2-1, with D maybe TRBD2 (6 bases). Germline assignment: CDR1 SGHTA and CDR2 FQGNSA. The V end lost 3 bases, the J end lost 3 bases, and 12 bases lay between the germline ends. CDR3 length equals 15 residues. This CDR3 is CASSFRDSFYNEQFF. The CDR3 nucleotides read TGTGCCAGCAGCTTCCGGGACTCCTTCTACAATGAGCAGTTCTTC.

J is TRBJ1-2 and V is TRBV28; TRBD1 agrees at 10 bases. Germline trimming cut 5 bases from V and 5 bases from J; bases unmatched to any gene: 8. The V gene's germline CDR1 is MDHEN and CDR2 SYDVKM. The length of the CDR3 is 15 residues. The CDR3 spells CASSTPGTGVYGYTF. In nucleotides, the CDR3 is TGTGCCAGCAGTACACCCGGGACAGGGGTTTATGGCTACACCTTC.

The rearrangement joins TRBV19 to TRBJ2-4; TRBD1 matches at 8 bases. CDR3 length: 16 amino acids. The germline V gene encodes CDR1 LNHDA and CDR2 SQIVND (reference sequence). After removal of 4 bases from V and 1 base from J, the junction contained 6 bases not matched to a gene. For the CDR3, the DNA is TGTGCCAGTAGTAGCGGGGACAGGAGGGCCAAAAACATTCAGTACTTC. It specifies CASSSGDRRAKNIQYF. Using reference TRBV19 and TRBJ2-4 for the parts outside the CDR3, the full variable domain is DGGITQSPKYLFRKEGQNVTLSCEQNLNHDAMYWYRQDPGQGLRLIYYSQIVNDFQKGDIAEGYSVSREKKESFPLTVTSAQKNPTAFYLCASSSGDRRAKNIQYFGAGTRLSVL.

The chain combines TRBV5-1 with TRBJ1-1; TRBD1 agrees at 10 bases. This CDR3 is built from 16 residues. The V gene end was trimmed by 2 bases and the J gene end by 1 base; junction bases not matched to a gene: 5. Germline values: CDR1 SGHRS, CDR2 YFSETQ. CDR3 loop: CASSFLGQGPNTEAFF. The CDR3 DNA reads TGCGCCAGCAGCTTCTTGGGACAGGGGCCGAACACTGAAGCTTTCTTT.

The rearrangement links TRBV2 to TRBJ2-2; 10 bases align to TRBD2. J was trimmed by 7 bases and V by 4 bases; bases with no gene match: 9. CDR1 SNHLY and CDR2 FYNNEI come from the germline V gene. This CDR3 region has 16 residues. In nucleotides, the CDR3 is TGTGCCAGCAGTGTCGGTAGCGGGGGGCATGTCGGGGAGCTGTTTTTT. Protein product: CASSVGSGGHVGELFF.

The chain employs TRBV2 and TRBJ2-1, with 11 nucleotides matching TRBD2. Germline lookup yields CDR1 SNHLY and CDR2 FYNNEI. The CDR3 runs to 17 residues. Trimming took 10 bases from V and 2 from J; bases not matched to a gene: 13. In DNA form, the CDR3 reads TGTGCCATCACCGAGGTAGCGGGGGGGATTGCCTACAATGAGCAGTTCTTC. Amino acids: CAITEVAGGIAYNEQFF. Drawing the rest from reference TRBV2 and TRBJ2-1, the complete variable domain is EPEVTQTPSHQVTQMGQEVILRCVPISNHLYFYWYRQILGQKVEFLVSFYNNEISEKSEIFDDQFSVERPDGSNFTLKIRSTKLEDSAMYFCAITEVAGGIAYNEQFFGPGTRLTVL.

The V gene is TRBV27, the J gene TRBJ2-3; tentatively, D is TRBD2 (6 bases). The CDR3 has 16 amino acids. Germline V gene sequence: CDR1 MNHEY, CDR2 SMNVEV (reference sequence). Trimming removed 2 bases at V and 5 bases at J, with 17 bases between. CDR3 sequence reads: CASSLDGQGGGDTQYF. The DNA of the CDR3 is TGTGCCAGCAGTTTAGATGGGCAGGGAGGAGGAGATACGCAGTATTTT.

This clone has only one observation. J is TRBJ2-1 and V is TRBV5-4; tentatively, D is TRBD1 (5 bases). V gave up 0 bases and J gave up 7 bases, with 11 bases separating them. The CDR3 loop spans 14 amino acids. CDR1 SGHNT and CDR2 YYREEE come from the germline V gene (reference sequence). CDR3 loop: CASSLVGAQNEQFF. The CDR3 nucleotides are TGTGCCAGCAGCTTGGTAGGGGCGCAAAATGAGCAGTTCTTC.

The chain links TRBV6-5 to TRBJ1-2; 11 bases line up with TRBD1. Losses at the gene ends were 5 bases for V and 4 bases for J; bases not matched to a gene: 6. Germline CDR1 MNHEY, CDR2 SVGAGI. This CDR3 comprises 15 residues. CDR3 loop: CASSPGTGGIYGYTF. The DNA of the CDR3 is TGTGCCAGCAGTCCCGGGACAGGGGGGATCTATGGCTACACCTTC.

The chain has TRBV7-2 and TRBJ1-2; D unresolved. CDR3 length: 12 residues. Trimming stripped 4 bases from V and 4 bases from J, with 7 bases between. Germline lookup yields CDR1 SGHTA and CDR2 FQGNSA. The CDR3 reads CASSSVFYGYTF. The CDR3 coding sequence is TGTGCCAGCAGCTCGGTCTTCTATGGCTACACCTTC.

The V gene is TRBV14, the J gene TRBJ1-3; 8 bases agree with TRBD1. Germline loops: CDR1 SGHDN, CDR2 FVKESK. With 4 bases clipped from V and 0 bases from J, the junction kept 5 bases outside the gene matches. The CDR3 contains 16 residues. CDR3 sequence: CASSRDRSTSGNTIYF. In nucleotides, the CDR3 is TGTGCCAGCAGCCGGGACAGGAGCACCTCTGGAAACACCATATATTTT.

The chain couples TRBV4-2 to TRBJ2-3; D is undetermined. Germline CDR1 is LGHNA and CDR2 is YNFKEQ. The CDR3 has 15 residues. The V and J ends lost 4 bases and 4 bases respectively, with 15 bases between them. CDR3 amino acids: CASSLSGSSADTQYF. The CDR3 coding sequence is TGTGCCAGCAGCCTCTCCGGGTCTTCGGCAGATACGCAGTATTTT.